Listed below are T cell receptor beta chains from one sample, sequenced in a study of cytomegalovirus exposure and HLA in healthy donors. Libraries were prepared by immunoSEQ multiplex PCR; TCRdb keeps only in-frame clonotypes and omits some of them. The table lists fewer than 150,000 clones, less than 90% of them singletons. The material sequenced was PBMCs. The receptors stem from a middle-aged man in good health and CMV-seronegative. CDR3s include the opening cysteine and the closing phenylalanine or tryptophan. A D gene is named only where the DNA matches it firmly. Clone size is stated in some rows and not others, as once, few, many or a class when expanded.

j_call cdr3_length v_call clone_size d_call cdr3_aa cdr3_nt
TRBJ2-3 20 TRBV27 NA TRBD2 CASSPITGTGLAPTSDTQYF TGTGCCAGCAGTCCCATAACCGGGACCGGACTAGCCCCCACGTCGGATACGCAGTATTTT
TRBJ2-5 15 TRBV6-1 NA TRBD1 CASSESRTGTETQYF TGTGCCAGCAGTGAATCCAGGACAGGGACAGAGACCCAGTACTTC
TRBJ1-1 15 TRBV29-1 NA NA CSVEGSRLLNTEAFF TGCAGCGTTGAAGGTTCCCGACTCCTGAACACTGAAGCTTTCTTT
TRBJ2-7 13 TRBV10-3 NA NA CAIRRDSTYEQYF TGTGCCATCAGGAGAGACTCAACCTACGAGCAGTACTTC
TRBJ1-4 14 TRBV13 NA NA CASSLGTVTEKLFF TGTGCCAGCAGCTTAGGGACAGTAACAGAAAAACTGTTTTTT
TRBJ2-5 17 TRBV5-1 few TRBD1 CASSLAVSGQGGETQYF TGCGCCAGCAGCTTGGCCGTGTCGGGACAGGGCGGGGAGACCCAGTACTTC
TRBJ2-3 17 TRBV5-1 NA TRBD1 CASSLNRGRSLPDTQYF TGCGCCAGCAGCCTAAACAGGGGGCGATCCCTCCCAGATACGCAGTATTTT
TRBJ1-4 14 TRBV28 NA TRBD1 CASRGGTGTEKLFF TGTGCCAGCAGGGGTGGGACAGGGACTGAAAAACTGTTTTTT
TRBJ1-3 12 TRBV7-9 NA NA CAHESGGNTIYF TGTGCCCATGAGAGCGGGGGAAACACCATATATTTT
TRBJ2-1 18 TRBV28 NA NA CASIPRPGEGYAYNEQFF TGTGCCAGCATCCCCCGCCCAGGGGAGGGTTACGCCTACAATGAGCAGTTCTTC
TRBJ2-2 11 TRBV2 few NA CASSGGRELFF TGTGCCAGCAGCGGGGGGCGGGAGCTGTTTTTT
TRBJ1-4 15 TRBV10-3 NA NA CAISQQMGEDEKLFF TGTGCCATCAGCCAACAGATGGGGGAGGACGAAAAACTGTTTTTT
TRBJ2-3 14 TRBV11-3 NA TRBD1 CASSLTGVTDTQYF TGTGCCAGCAGCTTAACAGGGGTCACAGATACGCAGTATTTT
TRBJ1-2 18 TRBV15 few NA CATSSSDPPATGFYGYTF TGTGCCACCAGCAGCTCAGATCCCCCTGCGACGGGGTTCTATGGCTACACCTTC
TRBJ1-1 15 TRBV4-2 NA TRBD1 CASSQTGQGRTEAFF TGTGCCAGCAGCCAAACTGGACAGGGAAGAACTGAAGCTTTCTTT
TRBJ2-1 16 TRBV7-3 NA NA CASSFQSVVGGNEQFF TGTGCCAGCAGCTTTCAGTCCGTCGTAGGGGGTAATGAGCAGTTCTTC
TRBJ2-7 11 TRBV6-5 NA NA CASRRLCEQYF TGTGCCAGCCGCCGACTATGCGAGCAGTACTTC
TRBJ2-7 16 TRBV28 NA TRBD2 CASSPPVRGGRDEQYF TGTGCCAGCAGTCCGCCAGTACGGGGGGGGAGGGACGAGCAGTACTTC
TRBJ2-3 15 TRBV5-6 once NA CASSLRRGQTDTQYF TGTGCCAGCAGCTTGAGGAGGGGGCAAACAGATACGCAGTATTTT
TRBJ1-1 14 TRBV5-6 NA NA CASSTFGVRTEAFF TGTGCCAGCAGCACTTTCGGGGTAAGAACTGAAGCTTTCTTT
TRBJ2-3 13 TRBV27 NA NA CASSPVTTDTQYF TGTGCCAGCAGTCCAGTAACAACAGATACGCAGTATTTT
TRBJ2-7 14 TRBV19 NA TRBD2 CASSRGTSGYEQYF TGTGCCAGTAGTAGAGGGACTAGCGGCTACGAGCAGTACTTC